The 21 T cell receptor beta chains below were found in one sample sequenced in a study of cytomegalovirus exposure and HLA in healthy donors. This table comes from immunoSEQ multiplex PCR, and its TCRdb copy is limited to in-frame clones, with some not included. The sample lists about 250,000 clones; about 90% were seen once. The source material was PBMCs. The receptors come from a man aged 18-30 years in good health and CMV-seropositive.

The gene calls are TRBV11-2 and TRBJ1-2; D perhaps matches TRBD1 (5 bases). V lost 0 bases, J lost 2 bases, and 7 bases lay in between. There are 14 residues in the CDR3. CDR1 and CDR2 (germline): SGHAT, FQNNGV. CDR3 in DNA: TGTGCCAGCAGCTTAGAGGCAGGGAACTATGGCTACACCTTC. The encoded protein is CASSLEAGNYGYTF. Complete variable domain (other parts from reference TRBV11-2 and TRBJ1-2): EAGVAQSPRYKIIEKRQSVAFWCNPISGHATLYWYQQILGQGPKLLIQFQNNGVVDDSQLPKDRFSAERLKGVDSTLKIQPAKLEDSAVYLCASSLEAGNYGYTFGSGTRLTVV.

V usage is TRBV15 and J usage is TRBJ2-1; 9 nucleotides align to TRBD2. The CDR3 is 15 residues long. J lost 9 bases, V lost 1 base, and 7 bases had no gene match. Per germline, CDR1 LNHNV and CDR2 YYDKDF (reference sequence). For the CDR3, the DNA is TGTGCCACCAGCAGAGTTGCTAGCGGGATGGTTGAGCAGTTCTTC. Amino acid sequence: CATSRVASGMVEQFF.

This chain connects TRBV6-6 to TRBJ2-7, with D maybe TRBD1 (6 bases). Trimming stripped 2 bases from V and 6 bases from J, with 14 bases between. The germline V gene has CDR1 MNHNY and CDR2 SVGAGI (reference sequence). This CDR3 comprises 14 residues. The CDR3 DNA reads TGTGCCAGCAGTTACCAGGGGTTTAATGGCGAGCAGTACTTC. It specifies CASSYQGFNGEQYF.

The chain recombines TRBV6-6 with TRBJ1-5; D unresolved. The V gene's germline CDR1 is MNHNY and CDR2 SVGAGI (reference sequence). Trimming stripped 2 bases from V and 7 bases from J, with 15 bases between. CDR3 length: 15 residues. The CDR3 sequence: CASSYHGEGRQPQHF. Written as DNA, the CDR3 is TGTGCCAGCAGTTACCACGGGGAGGGAAGGCAGCCCCAGCATTTT.

This chain uses TRBV30 with TRBJ1-1; D is possibly TRBD1 (5 bases). The germline V gene has CDR1 GTSNPN and CDR2 SVGIG (reference sequence). V was pared by 3 bases and J by 1 base, with 9 bases between. This CDR3 has 13 residues. The CDR3 region is CAWRHGTNTEAFF. The CDR3 DNA sequence: TGTGCCTGGAGACATGGGACGAACACTGAAGCTTTCTTT.

V is TRBV12-5 and J is TRBJ2-3, with 14 bases identical to TRBD2. V shed 6 bases, J shed 5 bases, and the junction held 7 bases outside the gene matches. The germline CDR1 and CDR2 sequences are LGHNT and FRNRAP. The CDR3 extends over 16 amino acids. This CDR3 is CASGRGLAGVQDTQYF. CDR3 coding DNA: TGTGCTAGTGGACGGGGACTAGCGGGAGTACAAGATACGCAGTATTTT.

The DNA of the CDR3 is TGCAGCGGCGGGACTAGCGGGAGGGGGGATACGCAGTATTTT. Its protein is CSGGTSGRGDTQYF. This sequence joins TRBV29-1 and TRBJ2-3; 16 nucleotides line up with TRBD2. Germline CDR1 reads SQVTM; CDR2 reads ANQGSEA. The CDR3 consists of 14 residues. V was clipped by 7 bases and J by 6 bases; unmatched bases: 4.

The CDR3 spells CASSSGTGYEQYF. The CDR3 DNA sequence: TGTGCCAGCAGCTCCGGGACGGGCTACGAGCAGTACTTC. The chain links TRBV27 to TRBJ2-7; the D call may be TRBD1 or TRBD2 (5 bases each). The V end was cut by 6 bases, the J end by 3 bases, with 12 bases between. The CDR3 is made up of 13 amino acids. Germline CDR1 is MNHEY and CDR2 is SMNVEV (reference sequence).

The gene calls are TRBV30 and TRBJ1-4; TRBD1 matches 9 bases. The CDR3 consists of 14 residues. Germline trimming cut 0 bases from V and 8 bases from J; bases unmatched to any gene: 4. Germline V gives CDR1 GTSNPN, CDR2 SVGIG (reference sequence). The CDR3: CAWSVGTGREKLFF. DNA for the CDR3: TGTGCCTGGAGTGTCGGGACAGGGCGGGAAAAACTGTTTTTT.

Only one count was recorded for this clone. The rearrangement joins TRBV27 to TRBJ1-5, with unresolved D. Germline CDR1 reads MNHEY; CDR2 reads SMNVEV (reference sequence). Trimming took 0 bases from V and 3 from J, leaving 3 bases between them. CDR3 size: 13 residues. The CDR3 is CASSLSINQPQHF. CDR3 DNA: TGTGCCAGCAGTTTATCCATCAATCAGCCCCAGCATTTT.

This chain links TRBV6-5 with TRBJ2-1, with a tentative D call TRBD1 (6 bases). Germline-derived CDR1 and CDR2 are MNHEY and SVGAGI. V gave up 0 bases and J gave up 6 bases, with 12 bases separating them. The CDR3 extends over 15 amino acids. CDR3 sequence reads: CASSYSGGQLNEQFF. The CDR3 DNA reads TGTGCCAGCAGTTACTCTGGGGGCCAGCTCAATGAGCAGTTCTTC.

The rearrangement links TRBV5-1 to TRBJ2-7, with unresolved D. Trimming removed 5 bases at V and 6 bases at J, with 12 bases between. CDR1 is SGHRS and CDR2 is YFSETQ in the germline V gene. CDR3 length: 12 amino acids. CDR3 sequence reads: CASRSTRSEQYF. The CDR3 DNA follows: TGCGCCAGCAGATCCACCAGGAGCGAGCAGTACTTC. The full variable domain, completed using reference TRBV5-1 and TRBJ2-7, is KAGVTQTPRYLIKTRGQQVTLSCSPISGHRSVSWYQQTPGQGLQFLFEYFSETQRNKGNFPGRFSGRQFSNSRSEMNVSTLELGDSALYLCASRSTRSEQYFGPGTRLTVT.

The V gene is TRBV9, the J gene TRBJ2-5, with 7 bases that match TRBD1. V gave up 0 bases and J gave up 5 bases; unmatched junction bases: 10. This CDR3 is built from 16 residues. Germline V gene data show CDR1 as SGDLS and CDR2 as YYNGEE. This CDR3 reads CASSVGDSAWGETQYF. CDR3 nucleotide sequence: TGTGCCAGCAGCGTAGGGGACAGCGCCTGGGGTGAGACCCAGTACTTC. The variable domain in full, completed from reference TRBV9 and TRBJ2-5, reads DSGVTQTPKHLITATGQRVTLRCSPRSGDLSVYWYQQSLDQGLQFLIQYYNGEERAKGNILERFSAQQFPDLHSELNLSSLELGDSALYFCASSVGDSAWGETQYFGPGTRLLVL.

The CDR3 loop reads CASSLLPGQRGGELFF. CDR3 sequence (DNA): TGCGCCAGCAGCTTACTCCCGGGGCAGCGCGGCGGGGAGCTGTTTTTT. V and J are TRBV5-1 and TRBJ2-2, with D perhaps matching TRBD1 or TRBD2 (5 bases each). Trimming pared 2 bases from V and 7 bases from J, leaving 18 bases between. CDR1 and CDR2 from the germline V gene are SGHRS and YFSETQ. This CDR3 has 16 amino acids.

This sequence joins TRBV27 and TRBJ2-7; 7 bases are shared with TRBD1. CDR3 length: 15 amino acids. Germline CDR1 and CDR2: MNHEY and SMNVEV (reference sequence). Losses at the gene ends were 5 bases for V and 0 bases for J; bases not matched to a gene: 7. CDR3: CASSTRGQSSYEQYF. DNA for the CDR3: TGTGCCAGCAGTACCAGGGGACAGAGCTCCTACGAGCAGTACTTC.

This clone occurred a few times. The genes are TRBV1 and TRBJ2-1. TRBV1 is recorded as a pseudogene. The CDR3 contains 15 residues. The CDR3 here is CTSSPGTGQYNEQFF. The DNA for the CDR3 is TGCACCAGCAGCCCCGGGACGGGGCAGTACAATGAGCAGTTCTTC.

The chain links TRBV7-2 to TRBJ2-1, with D possibly TRBD2 on 7 matching bases. The CDR3 is made up of 15 amino acids. The germline V gene has CDR1 SGHTA and CDR2 FQGNSA. The V gene lost 7 bases and the J gene lost 5 bases, with 18 bases spanning the gap. The CDR3 sequence is CASTPSGGADNEQFF. CDR3 sequence (DNA): TGTGCCAGCACCCCGTCGGGGGGCGCCGACAATGAGCAGTTCTTC.

Here the CDR3 DNA reads TGTGCCAGCAGCTTAATGGCCGTCGCGAACACCGGGGAGCTGTTTTTT. Its protein is CASSLMAVANTGELFF. The rearrangement links TRBV11-2 to TRBJ2-2; no clear D. This CDR3 is built from 16 residues. The V gene lost 2 bases and the J gene lost 0 bases, with 10 bases spanning the gap. Germline V gene lookup returns CDR1 SGHAT and CDR2 FQNNGV.

This chain uses TRBV5-1 with TRBJ1-2; 7 nucleotides match TRBD1. The germline V gene has CDR1 SGHRS and CDR2 YFSETQ. This CDR3 comprises 13 residues. Trimming at V came to 4 bases and at J to 6 bases, leaving 6 bases not matched to a gene. CDR3 in DNA: TGCGCCAGCAGCCAGACAGGGTCGGATGGCTACACCTTC. This translates into CASSQTGSDGYTF.

J is TRBJ2-7 and V is TRBV18, with D perhaps TRBD1 (5 bases). The germline V gene has CDR1 KGHSH and CDR2 LQKENI. The CDR3 is 15 residues long. V shed 2 bases and J shed 2 bases, with 13 bases lying between them. The DNA of the CDR3 is TGTGCCAGCTCACCAATCCCCGACAGTACCTACGAGCAGTACTTC. It encodes CASSPIPDSTYEQYF.

The V call is TRBV5-1, the J call TRBJ2-5, with 9 bases fitting TRBD1. In germline, CDR1 is SGHRS, CDR2 YFSETQ. The junction had 4 bases not matched to a gene; V was cut back by 2 bases and J by 5 bases. The CDR3 is made up of 14 amino acids. For the CDR3, the DNA is TGCGCCAGCAGCTTACAGGGGGCTTGGGAGACCCAGTACTTC. Encoded protein: CASSLQGAWETQYF. Full variable domain (rest looked up from reference TRBV5-1 and TRBJ2-5): KAGVTQTPRYLIKTRGQQVTLSCSPISGHRSVSWYQQTPGQGLQFLFEYFSETQRNKGNFPGRFSGRQFSNSRSEMNVSTLELGDSALYLCASSLQGAWETQYFGPGTRLLVL.